This TCR beta chain was captured by sequencing in a study of radiotherapy plus CTLA-4 blockade in lung cancer. Concerning this clone: The same CDR3 is also encoded by other DNA sequences in this sample.

Germline V lookup: CDR1 ENHRY, CDR2 SYGVKD. With 4 bases removed from V and 2 bases from J, the gap between germline ends came to 19 bases. The CDR3 has 17 residues. Profiling relied on immunoSEQ multiplex PCR, and the TCRdb table lists in-frame clones only, not all of them. The table lists tens of thousands of clones, approximately 85% of them singletons, with about 5.6% in the top ten. The clonotype comes from a human donor with non-small cell lung cancer who had stable disease on radiotherapy plus ipilimumab. The sample consisted of peripheral blood, taken from a patient treated with radiotherapy plus ipilimumab. V usage is TRBV10-3 and J usage is TRBJ2-3; tentative D call: TRBD1 (6 bases). CDR3 in amino acids: CAISAQGRPSATDTQYF. The CDR3 DNA sequence: TGTGCCATCAGTGCACAGGGCAGACCCTCCGCCACAGATACGCAGTATTTT.